The T cell receptor beta chain described here comes from a study of T-cell memory formation after mild COVID-19. This clonotype showed up many times. Germline CDR1 SGHTA, CDR2 FQGNSA. The CDR3 totals 14 residues. The V gene lost 5 bases and the J gene lost 5 bases, with 16 bases spanning the gap. TCRdb used MiXCR to reprocess the 5' RACE reads, holding one entry per CDR3 protein. Found here are 200,000 to 250,000 distinct CDR3 sequences, roughly 10% of them singletons; the top ten hold 20% to 25%. This rearrangement joins TRBV7-2 to TRBJ2-7; tentatively, D is TRBD2 (6 bases). Input material: PBMCs or a T cell subset sorted from them (not recorded which). This TCR was recovered from a man younger than 30 who had mild COVID-19 (a few samples of this study predate the infection). Cell type and time point are not known. For the CDR3, the DNA is TGTGCCAGCAGCCCGCAGACTAGTATACACGAGCAGTACTTC. Translated, it gives CASSPQTSIHEQYF.